The rows below give T cell receptor beta chains drawn from one sample of a study of tumor-infiltrating lymphocytes in primary liver carcinoma. TCRdb used MiXCR to reprocess the multiplex PCR reads, holding one entry per CDR3 protein. The table records 310,000 or so distinct CDR3 sequences, about 61% of them present only once. Source material: peripheral blood. The source of these receptors is a middle-aged man with primary liver carcinoma and hepatitis B virus infection. Each CDR3 is given with its conserved first and last residue. The D gene is left open where the match is weak. Only part of the rows carry a size: once, few, many, or a class if the clone is expanded.

d_call: .
j_call: TRBJ2-1
clone_size: .
v_call: TRBV11-2
cdr3_aa: CASSETGNRTKEQFF
cdr3_nt: TGTGCCAGCAGCGAAACCGGGAATAGAACCAAAGAGCAGTTCTTC

d_call: .
j_call: TRBJ1-1
clone_size: few
v_call: TRBV6-6
cdr3_aa: CASSYSSQGNTEAFF
cdr3_nt: TGTGCCAGCAGTTACTCATCCCAGGGGAACACTGAAGCTTTCTTT

d_call: .
j_call: TRBJ2-2
clone_size: .
v_call: TRBV6-6
cdr3_aa: CASSYGMADGELFF
cdr3_nt: TGTGCCAGCAGTTACGGCATGGCTGACGGGGAGCTGTTTTTT

d_call: .
j_call: TRBJ1-5
clone_size: .
v_call: TRBV6-5
cdr3_aa: CVSSRDRLFQPQHF
cdr3_nt: TGTGTCAGCAGTCGGGACCGACTTTTTCAGCCCCAGCATTTT

d_call: .
j_call: TRBJ1-2
clone_size: few
v_call: TRBV7-9
cdr3_aa: CASSPGQIYGYTF
cdr3_nt: TGTGCCAGCAGCCCAGGACAGATCTATGGCTACACCTTC

d_call: TRBD1
j_call: TRBJ1-1
clone_size: .
v_call: TRBV5-4
cdr3_aa: CASSFPPMGQGGTEAFF
cdr3_nt: TGTGCCAGCAGCTTCCCTCCGATGGGACAGGGAGGGACTGAAGCTTTCTTT

d_call: .
j_call: TRBJ2-5
clone_size: .
v_call: TRBV7-8
cdr3_aa: CASSLEAVPGLSPETQYF
cdr3_nt: TGTGCCAGCAGCTTGGAGGCCGTCCCGGGACTTTCTCCAGAGACCCAGTACTTC

d_call: .
j_call: TRBJ2-3
clone_size: .
v_call: TRBV28
cdr3_aa: CASSSPRQSNQPQYF
cdr3_nt: TGTGCCAGCAGTTCACCGAGGCAGAGCAATCAGCCCCAGTATTTT

d_call: .
j_call: TRBJ2-2
clone_size: many
v_call: TRBV6-1
cdr3_aa: CANSDRTNTGELFF
cdr3_nt: TGTGCCAACAGTGACCGAACGAACACCGGGGAGCTGTTTTTT

d_call: .
j_call: TRBJ2-7
clone_size: .
v_call: TRBV18
cdr3_aa: CASSGGEPHYEQYF
cdr3_nt: TGTGCCAGCTCAGGGGGCGAACCGCACTACGAGCAGTACTTC

d_call: .
j_call: TRBJ2-2
clone_size: few
v_call: TRBV14
cdr3_aa: CASSQGTPNTGELFF
cdr3_nt: TGTGCCAGCAGCCAAGGGACGCCCAACACCGGGGAGCTGTTTTTT

d_call: .
j_call: TRBJ2-7
clone_size: many
v_call: TRBV10-3
cdr3_aa: CAISESSYEQYF
cdr3_nt: TGTGCCATCAGTGAGTCCTCCTACGAGCAGTACTTC

d_call: .
j_call: TRBJ2-2
clone_size: .
v_call: TRBV10-3
cdr3_aa: CAISGITGNNRELFF
cdr3_nt: TGTGCCATCAGTGGAATAACGGGCAACAACAGGGAGCTGTTTTTT

d_call: .
j_call: TRBJ2-4
clone_size: many
v_call: TRBV4-1
cdr3_aa: CASSQAQGAKNIQYF
cdr3_nt: TGCGCCAGCAGCCAAGCCCAGGGGGCCAAAAACATTCAGTACTTC

d_call: TRBD2
j_call: TRBJ2-1
clone_size: .
v_call: TRBV11-2
cdr3_aa: CASSPPREDEQFF
cdr3_nt: TGTGCCAGCAGCCCTCCGCGGGAGGATGAGCAGTTCTTC

d_call: TRBD2
j_call: TRBJ2-2
clone_size: .
v_call: TRBV4-1
cdr3_aa: CASRAGDGELFF
cdr3_nt: TGCGCCAGCAGGGCGGGAGACGGGGAGCTGTTTTTT

d_call: TRBD2
j_call: TRBJ2-7
clone_size: .
v_call: TRBV6-2/TRBV6-3
cdr3_aa: CASRPGTSGAYEQYF
cdr3_nt: TGTGCCAGCAGACCCGGGACTAGCGGGGCATACGAGCAGTACTTC

d_call: TRBD2
j_call: TRBJ2-1
clone_size: many
v_call: TRBV11-2
cdr3_aa: CASSNFGGSGSHNEQFF
cdr3_nt: TGTGCCAGCAGCAACTTTGGCGGTAGCGGGAGCCACAATGAGCAGTTCTTC

d_call: TRBD2
j_call: TRBJ2-7
clone_size: few
v_call: TRBV28
cdr3_aa: CASSRGTSGNEQYF
cdr3_nt: TGTGCCAGCAGTCGGGGGACTAGCGGGAACGAGCAGTACTTC

d_call: .
j_call: TRBJ2-1
clone_size: .
v_call: TRBV11-2
cdr3_aa: CASSLAAGSVDYNGQFF
cdr3_nt: TGTGCCAGCAGCTTAGCGGCTGGGTCAGTAGACTACAATGGGCAGTTCTTC

d_call: .
j_call: TRBJ2-1
clone_size: .
v_call: TRBV11-2
cdr3_aa: CASSPGAVLYNEQFF
cdr3_nt: TGTGCCAGCAGCCCTGGTGCGGTCCTCTACAATGAGCAGTTCTTC

d_call: TRBD1
j_call: TRBJ2-1
clone_size: many
v_call: TRBV29-1
cdr3_aa: CSVLDRGGLGEYYNEQFF
cdr3_nt: TGCAGCGTTCTCGACAGGGGAGGTTTGGGGGAATACTACAATGAGCAGTTCTTC

d_call: .
j_call: TRBJ2-7
clone_size: few
v_call: TRBV28
cdr3_aa: CASSLGGETRPNHYEQYF
cdr3_nt: TGTGCCAGCAGCTTAGGGGGAGAAACGAGACCCAATCACTACGAGCAGTACTTC

d_call: TRBD1
j_call: TRBJ2-7
clone_size: once
v_call: TRBV6-5
cdr3_aa: CAVAPGQGSYEQYF
cdr3_nt: TGTGCCGTAGCACCTGGACAGGGATCCTACGAGCAGTACTTC

d_call: TRBD1
j_call: TRBJ2-7
clone_size: .
v_call: TRBV18
cdr3_aa: CASSPGQGAFEQYF
cdr3_nt: TGTGCCAGCTCACCGGGACAGGGGGCCTTCGAGCAGTACTTC

d_call: .
j_call: TRBJ2-2
clone_size: many
v_call: TRBV12-3/TRBV12-4
cdr3_aa: CASSFARRLFF
cdr3_nt: TGTGCCAGCAGTTTCGCTAGGAGGCTGTTTTTT

d_call: TRBD2
j_call: TRBJ2-7
clone_size: .
v_call: TRBV5-1
cdr3_aa: CASSFSGNGGYQQCF
cdr3_nt: TGCGCCAGCAGCTTTTCCGGAAACGGGGGGTACCAGCAGTGCTTC

d_call: TRBD2
j_call: TRBJ2-1
clone_size: .
v_call: TRBV7-3
cdr3_aa: CASSLSGSGAEQFF
cdr3_nt: TGTGCCAGCAGCCTTAGCGGGAGCGGGGCTGAGCAGTTCTTC

d_call: TRBD1
j_call: TRBJ2-7
clone_size: .
v_call: TRBV28
cdr3_aa: CASYEPGQGSYEQYF
cdr3_nt: TGTGCCAGCTATGAACCGGGACAGGGATCCTACGAGCAGTACTTC

d_call: TRBD1
j_call: TRBJ1-6
clone_size: many
v_call: TRBV6-5
cdr3_aa: CASSLGQGNVSPLHF
cdr3_nt: TGTGCCAGCAGTCTCGGACAGGGGAATGTTTCACCCCTCCACTTT

d_call: .
j_call: TRBJ2-3
clone_size: .
v_call: TRBV11-2
cdr3_aa: CASSLDGRGSTDTRYF
cdr3_nt: TGTGCCAGCAGCTTGGACGGACGGGGCAGCACAGATACGCGGTATTTT

d_call: .
j_call: TRBJ2-3
clone_size: many
v_call: TRBV6-5
cdr3_aa: CASPPAAGGLTYTQYF
cdr3_nt: TGTGCCAGTCCCCCCGCAGCAGGGGGACTCACTTATACGCAGTATTTT

d_call: .
j_call: TRBJ1-2
clone_size: .
v_call: TRBV11-2
cdr3_aa: CASSPKGTSGYTF
cdr3_nt: TGTGCCAGCAGTCCTAAAGGGACCAGTGGCTACACCTTC

d_call: .
j_call: TRBJ2-3
clone_size: .
v_call: TRBV11-2
cdr3_aa: CASSLDQGRLSGMQYF
cdr3_nt: TGTGCCAGCAGCTTAGATCAGGGTCGATTAAGCGGTATGCAGTATTTT

d_call: .
j_call: TRBJ1-2
clone_size: few
v_call: TRBV5-1
cdr3_aa: CASSQRSGMDTGGYTF
cdr3_nt: TGCGCCAGCAGCCAACGTTCCGGAATGGACACAGGGGGCTACACCTTC

d_call: .
j_call: TRBJ1-1
clone_size: .
v_call: TRBV4-2
cdr3_aa: CASSQVTENTKAFF
cdr3_nt: TGTGCCAGCAGCCAAGTGACGGAGAACACTAAAGCTTTCTTT

d_call: .
j_call: TRBJ1-6
clone_size: few
v_call: TRBV30
cdr3_aa: CAWSGTPFSPLHF
cdr3_nt: TGTGCCTGGAGCGGGACACCTTTCTCACCCCTCCACTTT

d_call: .
j_call: TRBJ2-1
clone_size: .
v_call: TRBV11-3
cdr3_aa: CASSLGQFGYSEQFF
cdr3_nt: TGTGCCAGCAGCTTAGGCCAGTTCGGATACAGTGAGCAGTTCTTC

d_call: .
j_call: TRBJ2-7
clone_size: once
v_call: TRBV13
cdr3_aa: CASSLQIRDPERYF
cdr3_nt: TGTGCCAGCAGCTTACAGATCCGGGACCCCGAGCGGTACTTC

d_call: TRBD1
j_call: TRBJ2-2
clone_size: .
v_call: TRBV11-2
cdr3_aa: CASSQKEQGADTGELFF
cdr3_nt: TGTGCCAGCAGCCAGAAAGAACAGGGGGCCGACACCGGGGAGCTGTTTTTT

d_call: TRBD1
j_call: TRBJ2-7
clone_size: few
v_call: TRBV12-3/TRBV12-4
cdr3_aa: CVSSLGTGSYEQYF
cdr3_nt: TGTGTCAGCAGTTTAGGGACAGGGTCCTACGAGCAGTACTTC

d_call: .
j_call: TRBJ1-1
clone_size: .
v_call: TRBV28
cdr3_aa: CAGRDQTTEAFF
cdr3_nt: TGTGCCGGCCGCGATCAGACCACTGAAGCTTTCTTT

d_call: .
j_call: TRBJ1-6
clone_size: many
v_call: TRBV30
cdr3_aa: CAWSLGQLNSPLHF
cdr3_nt: TGTGCCTGGAGTCTAGGACAGCTCAATTCACCCCTCCACTTT

d_call: TRBD2
j_call: TRBJ2-5
clone_size: .
v_call: TRBV12-3/TRBV12-4
cdr3_aa: CASSLLASGMGETQYF
cdr3_nt: TGTGCCAGCAGTTTATTGGCTAGCGGGATGGGTGAGACCCAGTACTTC

d_call: TRBD1
j_call: TRBJ1-2
clone_size: .
v_call: TRBV10-3
cdr3_aa: CAVSDQGDSYGYTF
cdr3_nt: TGTGCCGTCAGCGATCAGGGGGACTCCTATGGCTACACCTTC

d_call: TRBD1
j_call: TRBJ1-1
clone_size: few
v_call: TRBV30
cdr3_aa: CAWRGQGNTEAFF
cdr3_nt: TGTGCCTGGAGGGGACAGGGGAACACTGAAGCTTTCTTT

d_call: TRBD1
j_call: TRBJ2-3
clone_size: few
v_call: TRBV5-1
cdr3_aa: CASSLAPGQGSNAQYF
cdr3_nt: TGCGCCAGCAGCTTGGCCCCGGGACAGGGGTCAAACGCGCAGTATTTT